These 6 T cell receptor beta chains were sequenced from one sample in a study of blood T cell repertoires in COVID-19. Profiling relied on immunoSEQ multiplex PCR, and the TCRdb table lists in-frame clones only, not all of them. The sample contains about 130,000 clones, 88% of which appear only once. Sequencing was done on a sample of peripheral blood. These receptors were collected from a woman of 80 years or more with acute or convalescent COVID-19.

The genes are TRBV7-9 and TRBJ1-2, with D unresolved. The length of the CDR3 is 12 residues. V was shortened by 6 bases and J by 7 bases, with 12 bases between the two germline ends. Looked up from germline, CDR1 is SEHNR and CDR2 is FQNEAQ (reference sequence). CDR3: CASRSPPGGYTF. The CDR3 region has the DNA TGTGCCAGCAGATCCCCGCCGGGTGGCTACACCTTC.

The chain joins TRBV28 to TRBJ1-2, with 8 nucleotides matching TRBD1. The V gene end was trimmed by 5 bases and the J gene end by 5 bases; junction bases not matched to a gene: 19. Germline CDR1 MDHEN, CDR2 SYDVKM. This CDR3 contains 18 residues. The CDR3 DNA reads as TGTGCCAGCAGTCCCCGGTCCCCCGGGCAGGGGGCCCCTTATGGCTACACCTTC. This gives the protein CASSPRSPGQGAPYGYTF.

This chain links TRBV7-9 with TRBJ2-2; D uncertain. Germline CDR1 is SEHNR and CDR2 is FQNEAQ (reference sequence). The CDR3 has 13 residues. V dropped 8 bases and J dropped 0 bases, with 7 bases sitting between them. The CDR3 loop is CASPQSNTGELFF. CDR3 coding DNA: TGTGCCAGCCCCCAGTCGAACACCGGGGAGCTGTTTTTT.

This clone was seen a few times. This chain uses TRBV4-1 with TRBJ2-5, with 14 bases fitting TRBD2. V was pared by 4 bases and J by 4 bases, with 5 bases of the junction left unmatched. CDR1 is MGHRA and CDR2 is YSYEKL in the germline V gene. This CDR3 spans 16 amino acids. In DNA, the CDR3 is TGCGCCAGCAGCCTTGGGACTAGCGGGAGTATAGAGACCCAGTACTTC. Protein product: CASSLGTSGSIETQYF.

The gene calls are TRBV5-1 and TRBJ1-1; no clear D gene. Trimming shortened V by 0 bases and J by 5 bases, and 11 bases separated the two germline ends. The germline gives CDR1 SGHRS, CDR2 YFSETQ. This CDR3 spans 14 amino acids. As DNA, the CDR3 is TGCGCCAGCAGCTTGGGCCCAGGCGAGACTGAAGCTTTCTTT. Its protein product is CASSLGPGETEAFF. Variable domain in full (rest from reference TRBV5-1 and TRBJ1-1): KAGVTQTPRYLIKTRGQQVTLSCSPISGHRSVSWYQQTPGQGLQFLFEYFSETQRNKGNFPGRFSGRQFSNSRSEMNVSTLELGDSALYLCASSLGPGETEAFFGQGTRLTVV.

J is TRBJ2-7 and V is TRBV4-1; tentative D call: TRBD2 (7 bases). CDR1 and CDR2 from the germline V gene are MGHRA and YSYEKL. V was cut by 1 base and J by 5 bases, with 15 bases left in between. The CDR3 loop spans 15 amino acids. In nucleotides, the CDR3 is TGCGCCAGCAGCCAAGGTTACAGGGAGGGCCACGAGCAGTACTTC. Translating gives CASSQGYREGHEQYF.